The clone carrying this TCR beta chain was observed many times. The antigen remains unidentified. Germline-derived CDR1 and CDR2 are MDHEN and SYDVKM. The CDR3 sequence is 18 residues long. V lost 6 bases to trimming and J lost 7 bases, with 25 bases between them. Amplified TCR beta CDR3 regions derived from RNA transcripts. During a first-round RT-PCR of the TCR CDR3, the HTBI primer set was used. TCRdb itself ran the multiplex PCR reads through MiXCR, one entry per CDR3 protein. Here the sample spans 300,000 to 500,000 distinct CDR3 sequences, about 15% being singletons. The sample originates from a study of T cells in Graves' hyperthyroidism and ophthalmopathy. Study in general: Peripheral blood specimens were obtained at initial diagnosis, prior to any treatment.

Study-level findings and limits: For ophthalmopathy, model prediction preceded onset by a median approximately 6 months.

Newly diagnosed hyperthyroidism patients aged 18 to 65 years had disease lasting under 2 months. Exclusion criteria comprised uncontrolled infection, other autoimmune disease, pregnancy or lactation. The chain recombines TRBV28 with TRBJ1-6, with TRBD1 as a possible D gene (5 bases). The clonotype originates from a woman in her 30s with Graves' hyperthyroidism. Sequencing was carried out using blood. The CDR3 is CASSLRGRRVRLNSPLHF. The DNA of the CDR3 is TGTGCCAGCAGCCTGAGGGGCCGCAGAGTCAGGTTAAATTCACCCCTCCACTTT.